A single sample gave rise to the 18 T cell receptor beta chains below, sequenced in a study of blood T cell repertoires in COVID-19. Assay used: immunoSEQ multiplex PCR; TCRdb lists only in-frame clones, some missing. The sample has about 74,000 clones, roughly 83% seen once; the top ten hold 7.5% to 9.5%. Specimen: peripheral blood. The receptor source for this set is a man aged 45-65 years with active COVID-19.

This clone was counted a single time. The chain links TRBV7-8 to TRBJ2-7; 8 positions match TRBD2. After removal of 5 bases from V and 0 bases from J, the junction contained 6 bases not matched to a gene. Germline assignment: CDR1 SGHVS and CDR2 FQNEAQ. The CDR3 loop spans 15 amino acids. The CDR3 sequence: CASSETTSVSYEQYF. CDR3 sequence (DNA): TGTGCCAGCAGCGAGACGACTAGCGTCTCCTACGAGCAGTACTTC.

The chain links TRBV15 to TRBJ2-5; a weak D match, TRBD1 (7 bases). The CDR3 consists of 14 residues. Germline V CDR1 and CDR2: LNHNV, YYDKDF (reference sequence). V lost 0 bases, J lost 4 bases, and 9 bases lay in between. The CDR3 spells CATSRDQGGETQYF. CDR3 bases: TGTGCCACCAGCAGAGACCAGGGGGGAGAGACCCAGTACTTC.

The rearrangement uses TRBV5-1 and TRBJ2-5; the match to TRBD1 covers 9 bases. The CDR3 sequence is 14 residues long. Germline V gene lookup returns CDR1 SGHRS and CDR2 YFSETQ. Trimming took 4 bases from V and 1 from J; bases not matched to a gene: 2. The CDR3 reads CASSPTGGQETQYF. The CDR3 DNA is TGCGCCAGCAGCCCGACAGGGGGCCAAGAGACCCAGTACTTC.

The chain carries TRBV27 and TRBJ2-1; D remains unclear. The germline V and J ends were trimmed by 4 bases and 0 bases, with 7 bases remaining between them. The CDR3 consists of 14 residues. The germline gives CDR1 MNHEY, CDR2 SMNVEV (reference sequence). CDR3 residues: CASSYWSSYNEQFF. The CDR3 coding sequence is TGTGCCAGCAGTTACTGGAGCTCCTACAATGAGCAGTTCTTC.

J is TRBJ1-4 and V is TRBV19, with TRBD1 as a possible D gene (6 bases). V gave up 10 bases and J gave up 8 bases, with 17 bases separating them. The CDR3 totals 13 residues. Germline V gene lookup returns CDR1 LNHDA and CDR2 SQIVND (reference sequence). CDR3 coding DNA: TGTGCCACGATCGACAGGTTTGGGGAAAAACTGTTTTTT. Amino acid sequence: CATIDRFGEKLFF.

At least ten counts were recorded for this clone. The chain combines TRBV2 with TRBJ2-5; tentatively, D is TRBD1 (5 bases). V lost 7 bases and J 4 bases, leaving 13 bases between the germline ends. This CDR3 region has 13 residues. Germline V gene sequence: CDR1 SNHLY, CDR2 FYNNEI. The DNA of the CDR3 is TGTGCCAGCATAGGGGCTCTTGGAGAGACCCAGTACTTC. This gives the protein CASIGALGETQYF.

This chain connects TRBV19 to TRBJ2-1; TRBD1 matches at 7 bases. CDR1 LNHDA and CDR2 SQIVND come from the germline V gene (reference sequence). The trim removed 6 bases at V and 5 bases at J, leaving 10 bases unmatched. The CDR3 covers 15 residues. The CDR3 DNA is TGTGCCAGTAGAGCGAGGGGGCGCCAAGACAATGAGCAGTTCTTC. As protein: CASRARGRQDNEQFF.

This chain uses TRBV24-1 with TRBJ2-3, with D possibly matching TRBD1 (5 bases). The V and J ends lost 7 bases and 2 bases respectively, with 12 bases between them. The CDR3 totals 14 residues. Germline-derived CDR1 and CDR2 are KGHDR and SFDVKD. Here the CDR3 reads CATSLGVNTDTQYF. The DNA for the CDR3 is TGTGCCACCAGCCTAGGGGTGAACACAGATACGCAGTATTTT.

The chain combines TRBV15 with TRBJ1-1; 9 bases align to TRBD1. V shed 4 bases, J shed 11 bases, and the junction held 8 bases outside the gene matches. Germline CDR1 is LNHNV and CDR2 is YYDKDF (reference sequence). The CDR3 extends over 13 amino acids. CDR3 bases: TGTGCCACCAGCAAGGACAGGGGAAGGGGGGCTTTCTTT. This sequence encodes CATSKDRGRGAFF.

The genes are TRBV7-9 and TRBJ1-1; 8 bases fit TRBD1. With V trimmed by 0 bases and J by 5 bases, 8 bases remained unmatched. CDR1 and CDR2 (germline): SEHNR, FQNEAQ (reference sequence). This CDR3 has 16 amino acids. CDR3 nucleotides: TGTGCCAGCAGCTTAGCGCAGGGGGCGGTCTGGACTGAAGCTTTCTTT. It is translated as CASSLAQGAVWTEAFF. The whole variable domain, remainder taken from reference TRBV7-9 and TRBJ1-1, is DTGVSQNPRHKITKRGQNVTFRCDPISEHNRLYWYRQTLGQGPEFLTYFQNEAQLEKSRLLSDRFSAERPKGSFSTLEIQRTEQGDSAMYLCASSLAQGAVWTEAFFGQGTRLTVV.

The gene calls are TRBV5-4 and TRBJ1-2; D call uncertain. Deletions cut 2 bases from V and 5 bases from J, with 16 bases between. The CDR3 is 15 amino acids. From germline, CDR1 is SGHNT and CDR2 YYREEE (reference sequence). CDR3 loop: CASSFRVAAGYGYTF. CDR3 bases: TGTGCCAGCAGCTTCCGGGTTGCCGCTGGATATGGCTACACCTTC.

The V gene is TRBV7-2, the J gene TRBJ1-5; 7 positions match TRBD1. The V segment lost 4 bases and the J segment 7 bases; nucleotides outside the gene matches: 10. Germline V gene sequence: CDR1 SGHTA, CDR2 FQGNSA. This CDR3 is built from 15 residues. Here the CDR3 DNA reads TGTGCCAGCAGCTGGGGCGGGACAGAGGGGCAGCCCCAGCATTTT. Translating it yields CASSWGGTEGQPQHF.

This chain uses TRBV5-1 with TRBJ2-1; 8 nucleotides align to TRBD2. J lost 7 bases, V lost 0 bases, and 6 bases had no gene match. Germline-derived CDR1 and CDR2 are SGHRS and YFSETQ. This CDR3 region has 15 residues. In nucleotides, the CDR3 is TGCGCCAGCAGCTTGGCCTCCACTAGCGGAAATGAGCAGTTCTTC. It is translated as CASSLASTSGNEQFF.

This clone was recorded only once. The CDR3 loop is CASSYFRGNEQFF. The CDR3 bases are TGTGCCAGCAGCTACTTCCGGGGCAATGAGCAGTTCTTC. This chain connects TRBV11-2 to TRBJ2-1, with a tentative D call TRBD2 (5 bases). Germline lookup yields CDR1 SGHAT and CDR2 FQNNGV. This CDR3 comprises 13 residues. V was cut by 4 bases and J by 6 bases, with 10 bases left in between.

The chain joins TRBV5-4 to TRBJ1-2, with 10 bases matching TRBD1. Trimming at V came to 4 bases and at J to 5 bases, leaving 8 bases not matched to a gene. The CDR3 is 15 amino acids. Germline values: CDR1 SGHNT, CDR2 YYREEE (reference sequence). This chain's CDR3 is CASSPDRGGFYGYTF. Here the CDR3 DNA reads TGTGCCAGCAGCCCGGACAGGGGGGGATTTTATGGCTACACCTTC.

The V and J genes are TRBV5-4 and TRBJ2-3, with 10 bases fitting TRBD2. The trim removed 5 bases at V and 2 bases at J, leaving 5 bases unmatched. This CDR3 is built from 15 residues. The germline V gene has CDR1 SGHNT and CDR2 YYREEE (reference sequence). The CDR3 nucleotides read TGTGCCAGCAGACAGCGGGGGGGGTTCACAGATACGCAGTATTTT. The encoded protein is CASRQRGGFTDTQYF.

V is TRBV30 and J is TRBJ1-2; no clear D gene. CDR3 length equals 11 residues. Germline CDR1 is GTSNPN and CDR2 is SVGIG (reference sequence). V dropped 6 bases and J dropped 5 bases, with 10 bases sitting between them. CDR3 region: CACGVGYGYTF. The CDR3 coding sequence is TGTGCCTGCGGTGTCGGGTATGGCTACACCTTC.

The chain couples TRBV6-6 to TRBJ2-2; 7 nucleotides agree with TRBD1. J gave up 4 bases and V 5 bases, and 16 bases lay outside the gene matches. Per the germline V gene, CDR1 is MNHNY and CDR2 is SVGAGI (reference sequence). The CDR3 extends over 18 amino acids. The CDR3 DNA follows: TGTGCCAGCAGTCCCCCCCGAGGCGGGCCAGGGGGCACCGGGGAGCTGTTTTTT. The encoded protein is CASSPPRGGPGGTGELFF.